The clone carrying this T cell receptor (beta chain) has only a few counts. What it binds is not known. These data belong to a study of CD8 T cells in ankylosing spondylitis. Library preparation for TCR beta used quantitative 5'-RACE with molecular barcodes. MiXCR, applied by TCRdb to the 5' RACE reads, yields one record per CDR3 protein. This repertoire shows 300,000 to 350,000 distinct CDR3 sequences, roughly 20% found once; its top ten account for 3% to 4%. The study's findings and limits: Matched ankylosing spondylitis synovial fluid reportedly contained a significantly enriched population of disease-linked clones. Apparently characteristic of ankylosing spondylitis blood was a TCR beta motif (fewer than 10 highly homologous variants). Relatively scarce in peripheral blood, disease-linked clones were CD8+.

Germline CDR1 SGHRS, CDR2 YFSETQ. This CDR3 has 15 residues. J was trimmed by 6 bases and V by 4 bases; bases with no gene match: 7. This TCR was sampled from a female donor with ankylosing spondylitis or in good health (not recorded which). The source material was blood, either unsorted or a sorted T cell fraction (not recorded which). This rearrangement joins TRBV5-1 to TRBJ2-5; 12 bases are a match to TRBD1. In DNA, the CDR3 is TGCGCCAGCAGCCTACTGGGACAGGGGGCTAAGACCCAGTACTTC. It yields the protein CASSLLGQGAKTQYF.